One and the same sample provided the 29 T cell receptor beta chains below, sequenced in a study of blood T cell repertoires in COVID-19 (dated by TCRdb to 2018 to 2020). The library was made by the immunoSEQ multiplex PCR assay. This is the immuneACCESS table as TCRdb keeps it, with only in-frame sequences that have V and J called. A part of the clones is gone; compared with another copy, unresolved V genes explain less than half, and the rest is unexplained. For this sample the table gives around 450,000 clones, of which less than 95% were detected only once. Together, the top ten hold roughly 0.66% of the sample. The material sequenced was PBMCs or T cells enriched from blood (not recorded which). The source of these receptors is a young man who had recovered from COVID-19.

This clone has only a few counts. V gene TRBV2 combines with J gene TRBJ1-6; D uncertain. Germline assignment: CDR1 SNHLY and CDR2 FYNNEI. V was shortened by 3 bases and J by 10 bases, with 16 bases between the two germline ends. This CDR3 comprises 15 residues. CDR3 sequence (DNA): TGTGCCAGCAGTGATCTAAGCCACTTAACCTCACCCCTCCACTTT. Protein sequence: CASSDLSHLTSPLHF.

In this sample, this clone turned up a few times. The J gene is TRBJ1-6, the V gene TRBV2; 8 bases match TRBD1. This CDR3 region has 15 residues. Unmatched junction bases numbered 8, after V lost 7 bases and J lost 6 bases. The germline V gene has CDR1 SNHLY and CDR2 FYNNEI. The CDR3 coding sequence is TGTGCCAGCAAGGGACAGGACTCGGTTAATTCACCCCTCCACTTT. It translates to CASKGQDSVNSPLHF.

This sequence joins TRBV28 and TRBJ1-1; D might be TRBD1 (5 bases). The CDR3 covers 15 residues. Looked up from germline, CDR1 is MDHEN and CDR2 is SYDVKM. With 6 bases removed from V and 2 bases from J, the gap between germline ends came to 16 bases. This CDR3 reads CASSRRQKKNTEAFF. CDR3 coding DNA: TGTGCCAGCAGCCGCAGACAGAAAAAAAACACTGAAGCTTTCTTT.

The chain couples TRBV27 to TRBJ2-7, with 7 nucleotides matching TRBD2. Looked up from germline, CDR1 is MNHEY and CDR2 is SMNVEV (reference sequence). V dropped 5 bases and J dropped 2; count of bases not matched to a gene: 3. The CDR3 consists of 13 residues. The DNA for the CDR3 is TGTGCCAGCAGTGCGGGAGTGCCCTACGAGCAGTACTTC. It specifies CASSAGVPYEQYF.

The rearrangement joins TRBV11-2 to TRBJ2-5; 11 bases agree with TRBD2. Unmatched junction bases numbered 0, after V lost 5 bases and J lost 4 bases. The CDR3 consists of 13 residues. Germline V gene lookup returns CDR1 SGHAT and CDR2 FQNNGV. The CDR3 loop is CASSGLAGETQYF. The DNA of the CDR3 is TGTGCCAGCAGCGGACTAGCGGGAGAGACCCAGTACTTC.

J is TRBJ2-7 and V is TRBV11-3; no definite D call. Germline V gene sequence: CDR1 SGHNT, CDR2 YENEEA. V lost 0 bases, J lost 2 bases, and 11 bases lay in between. The CDR3 is 15 amino acids. CDR3 sequence: CASSLESTNTYEQYF. CDR3 bases: TGTGCCAGCAGCTTAGAGTCCACGAACACCTACGAGCAGTACTTC.

The chain is built from TRBV19 and TRBJ1-5; 8 nucleotides match TRBD1. The CDR3 loop spans 14 amino acids. Germline V CDR1 and CDR2: LNHDA, SQIVND (reference sequence). Losses at the gene ends were 5 bases for V and 9 bases for J; bases not matched to a gene: 9. CDR3 nucleotides: TGTGCCAGTAGTTCAGAAGGACAGGGTGCGCCCCAGCATTTT. This sequence encodes CASSSEGQGAPQHF.

The chain recombines TRBV11-2 with TRBJ1-1, with 10 bases aligning to TRBD1. Germline CDR1 is SGHAT and CDR2 is FQNNGV. This CDR3 contains 15 residues. After removal of 3 bases from V and 5 bases from J, the junction contained 6 bases not matched to a gene. The CDR3 DNA reads TGTGCCAGCAGCTTCTTCGGACAGGGGGAAACTGAAGCTTTCTTT. This sequence encodes CASSFFGQGETEAFF.

This clone was seen only once. This rearrangement joins TRBV7-2 to TRBJ2-5; weak D call: TRBD1 (5 bases). Germline values: CDR1 SGHTA, CDR2 FQGNSA. The V and J ends lost 5 bases and 7 bases respectively, with 14 bases between them. The CDR3 is 13 residues long. The CDR3 sequence: CASSQGTRGTQYF. The CDR3 bases are TGTGCCAGCAGCCAGGGAACCCGTGGGACCCAGTACTTC.

CDR3 region: CASTHRVGVYGYTF. As DNA, the CDR3 is TGTGCCAGTACTCACAGGGTCGGCGTCTATGGCTACACCTTC. The chain uses TRBV19 and TRBJ1-2, with D possibly being TRBD1 (6 bases). V lost 7 bases and J 4 bases, leaving 16 bases between the germline ends. In germline, CDR1 is LNHDA, CDR2 SQIVND (reference sequence). The CDR3 spans 14 residues.

V and J are TRBV6-1 and TRBJ2-7; D not resolved. The CDR3 consists of 15 residues. V was cut by 0 bases and J by 0 bases, with 9 bases left in between. In germline, CDR1 is MNHNS, CDR2 SASEGT. The CDR3 protein is CASSEAAVSSYEQYF. CDR3 nucleotides: TGTGCCAGCAGTGAAGCGGCGGTGAGCTCCTACGAGCAGTACTTC.

The J gene is TRBJ2-2, the V gene TRBV6-1; the match to TRBD2 covers 7 bases. Losses at the gene ends were 4 bases for V and 5 bases for J; bases not matched to a gene: 10. CDR1 is MNHNS and CDR2 is SASEGT in the germline V gene. CDR3 size: 16 residues. CDR3: CASSVWGGSNTGELFF. The CDR3 nucleotides read TGTGCCAGCAGTGTTTGGGGGGGTAGTAATACCGGGGAGCTGTTTTTT.

The J gene is TRBJ1-4, the V gene TRBV7-3, with TRBD1 as a possible D gene (6 bases). The V and J ends lost 6 bases and 0 bases respectively, with 14 bases between them. This CDR3 contains 16 residues. The germline V gene encodes CDR1 SGHTA and CDR2 FQGTGA. The CDR3 here is CASSRIWTATNEKLFF. CDR3 nucleotides: TGTGCCAGCAGTCGAATCTGGACAGCAACTAATGAAAAACTGTTTTTT. The full variable domain, in which reference TRBV7-3 and TRBJ1-4 provide the parts outside the CDR3, is GAGVSQTPSNKVTEKGKYVELRCDPISGHTALYWYRQSLGQGPEFLIYFQGTGAADDSGLPNDRFFAVRPEGSVSTLKIQRTERGDSAVYLCASSRIWTATNEKLFFGSGTQLSVL.

The chain links TRBV4-1 to TRBJ2-5; 10 bases are a match to TRBD1. Germline CDR1 MGHRA, CDR2 YSYEKL. With 1 base clipped from V and 4 bases from J, the junction kept 12 bases outside the gene matches. The CDR3 is 18 amino acids. The CDR3, as DNA: TGCGCCAGCAGCCAAGTACCCCCGGGACAGGGGTTGGGAGAGACCCAGTACTTC. This sequence encodes CASSQVPPGQGLGETQYF.

V gene TRBV19 combines with J gene TRBJ1-1, with TRBD1 as a possible D gene (5 bases). CDR1 is LNHDA, CDR2 SQIVND, per germline (reference sequence). CDR3 size: 13 residues. V lost 4 bases, J lost 6 bases, and 12 bases lay in between. This CDR3 reads CASSSSRAPEAFF. CDR3 coding DNA: TGTGCCAGTAGTAGCTCCAGGGCTCCTGAAGCTTTCTTT.

The CDR3: CASSRGGQTNSPLHF. DNA for the CDR3: TGTGCCAGCAGCCGGGGTGGACAGACTAATTCACCCCTCCACTTT. The V call is TRBV11-3, the J call TRBJ1-6; maybe TRBD1 (6 bases). The CDR3 length is 15 residues. Trimming took 5 bases from V and 6 from J, leaving 14 bases between them. Germline V gene sequence: CDR1 SGHNT, CDR2 YENEEA.

Only one count was recorded for this clone. DNA of the CDR3: TGTGCCAGCAGTAGAACAGGACAAAATTCACCCCTCCACTTT. It specifies CASSRTGQNSPLHF. The chain links TRBV6-4 to TRBJ1-6; a possible D gene is TRBD1 (5 bases). The CDR3 totals 14 residues. With 5 bases removed from V and 7 bases from J, the gap between germline ends came to 12 bases. Germline values: CDR1 MRHNA, CDR2 SNTAGT.

This clone was counted a single time. The genes are TRBV5-1 and TRBJ2-2; D call uncertain. CDR3 size: 14 residues. Trimming cost V 2 bases and J 7 bases, with 12 bases left between them. Germline CDR1 is SGHRS and CDR2 is YFSETQ. DNA for the CDR3: TGCGCCAGCAGCTTAAGTCCTCGCGACGGGGAGCTGTTTTTT. It translates to CASSLSPRDGELFF.

The chain is built from TRBV5-5 and TRBJ2-5; perhaps TRBD1 as D (5 bases). The CDR3 runs 15 residues. Trimming stripped 0 bases from V and 2 bases from J, with 11 bases between. The germline V gene encodes CDR1 SGHKS and CDR2 YYEKEE (reference sequence). In DNA form, the CDR3 reads TGTGCCAGCAGCTTGGTATGGGGCCTTCAAGAGACCCAGTACTTC. Protein sequence: CASSLVWGLQETQYF.

For the CDR3, the DNA is TGTGCCAGCAGCCTCCCCGGGACAGGGGGCGGAGAGACCCAGTACTTC. Protein: CASSLPGTGGGETQYF. The chain carries TRBV7-9 and TRBJ2-5, with 12 bases matching TRBD1. This CDR3 has 16 residues. Trimming cost V 5 bases and J 4 bases; bases outside gene matches: 8. Per germline, CDR1 SEHNR and CDR2 FQNEAQ (reference sequence).

The V call is TRBV5-1, the J call TRBJ1-3; 8 positions agree with TRBD1. This CDR3 region has 15 residues. CDR1 and CDR2 from the germline V gene are SGHRS and YFSETQ. J lost 4 bases, V lost 5 bases, and 8 bases had no gene match. For the CDR3, the DNA is TGCGCCAGCAGAAGCGGGACAGGCCAAGGAAACACCATATATTTT. Encoded protein: CASRSGTGQGNTIYF. The full variable domain, rest sourced from reference TRBV5-1 and TRBJ1-3, is KAGVTQTPRYLIKTRGQQVTLSCSPISGHRSVSWYQQTPGQGLQFLFEYFSETQRNKGNFPGRFSGRQFSNSRSEMNVSTLELGDSALYLCASRSGTGQGNTIYFGEGSWLTVV.

This chain joins TRBV10-1 and TRBJ1-2; 8 positions match TRBD1. Germline V lookup: CDR1 WNHNN, CDR2 SYGVQD (reference sequence). This CDR3 has 13 residues. V gave up 2 bases and J gave up 5 bases; unmatched junction bases: 1. The CDR3 loop reads CASSEDRGYGYTF. The CDR3, as DNA: TGCGCCAGCAGTGAGGACAGGGGATATGGCTACACCTTC.

V gene TRBV7-2 combines with J gene TRBJ1-1; the match to TRBD1 covers 7 bases. V lost 5 bases and J lost 5; bases outside the gene matches: 8. The CDR3 is 14 residues long. CDR1 is SGHTA, CDR2 FQGNSA, per germline. In nucleotides, the CDR3 is TGTGCCAGCAGCCCACGGACAGGCGGGACTGAAGCTTTCTTT. Translating gives CASSPRTGGTEAFF.

This clone appeared a few times. This sequence joins TRBV5-1 and TRBJ2-5; TRBD2 agrees at 11 bases. This CDR3 has 15 amino acids. Germline V gene lookup returns CDR1 SGHRS and CDR2 YFSETQ. Germline trimming cut 3 bases from V and 2 bases from J; bases unmatched to any gene: 3. The CDR3 DNA follows: TGCGCCAGCAGCTATAGCGGGAGGGATCAAGAGACCCAGTACTTC. Its protein is CASSYSGRDQETQYF.

The CDR3: CASSPPGLAGGPYNEQFF. The CDR3 nucleotides are TGTGCCAGCTCACCTCCGGGACTAGCGGGAGGGCCCTACAATGAGCAGTTCTTC. The chain links TRBV18 to TRBJ2-1; 16 bases line up with TRBD2. The V and J ends lost 3 bases and 2 bases, in that order; junction bases with no gene match: 4. Germline V gene sequence: CDR1 KGHSH, CDR2 LQKENI. This CDR3 region has 18 residues.

This sequence joins TRBV5-1 and TRBJ1-1; tentative D call: TRBD1 (5 bases). V was trimmed by 4 bases and J by 0 bases, leaving 13 bases between them. Germline V gene data show CDR1 as SGHRS and CDR2 as YFSETQ. CDR3 size: 15 residues. The chain's CDR3 is CASSSSGNLNTEAFF. Here the CDR3 DNA reads TGCGCCAGCAGCAGCTCAGGGAACCTGAACACTGAAGCTTTCTTT. The variable domain in full, with the rest retrieved from reference TRBV5-1 and TRBJ1-1, is KAGVTQTPRYLIKTRGQQVTLSCSPISGHRSVSWYQQTPGQGLQFLFEYFSETQRNKGNFPGRFSGRQFSNSRSEMNVSTLELGDSALYLCASSSSGNLNTEAFFGQGTRLTVV.

CDR3: CASSLGQPNEKLFF. In nucleotides, the CDR3 is TGTGCCAGCAGCTTGGGACAACCTAATGAAAAACTGTTTTTT. This chain uses TRBV5-4 with TRBJ1-4; no clear D. The CDR3 spans 14 residues. Germline-derived CDR1 and CDR2 are SGHNT and YYREEE (reference sequence). V dropped 0 bases and J dropped 3 bases, with 6 bases sitting between them.

The gene calls are TRBV28 and TRBJ2-3; 12 bases match TRBD1. The germline CDR1 and CDR2 sequences are MDHEN and SYDVKM. The ends lost 6 bases at V and 4 bases at J; junction bases unmatched: 14. The CDR3 sequence is 18 residues long. CDR3 coding DNA: TGTGCCAGCAGCCTATCCGGGACAGGGGGCTTTAGGGCAGATACGCAGTATTTT. Translation gives CASSLSGTGGFRADTQYF. Together with reference TRBV28 and TRBJ2-3, the CDR3 gives the full variable domain: DVKVTQSSRYLVKRTGEKVFLECVQDMDHENMFWYRQDPGLGLRLIYFSYDVKMKEKGDIPEGYSVSREKKERFSLILESASTNQTSMYLCASSLSGTGGFRADTQYFGPGTRLTVL.

Worth noting for this clone: A read error may account for a junction end that differs from germline. This chain joins TRBV4-2 and TRBJ2-1; 8 bases line up with TRBD1. From germline, CDR1 is LGHNA and CDR2 YNFKEQ. The CDR3 runs to 16 residues. This chain's CDR3 is CASSEEDRVEVNEQFF. CDR3 DNA sequence: TGTGCCAGCAGCGAAGAGGACAGGGTTGAGGTCAATGAGCAGTTCTTC.